This section outlines one TCR beta chain sequence together with its context. Measured with immunoSEQ multiplex PCR; TCRdb has only the in-frame clones, and not every one. The sample has 75,000 to 85,000 clones, about 80% seen once. This sample was taken from a study of T cell responses to AZD1222 COVID-19 vaccine. After removal of 5 bases from V and 3 bases from J, the junction contained 6 bases not matched to a gene. This CDR3 comprises 15 residues. Germline CDR1 reads SGHAT; CDR2 reads FQNNGV. The sequence came from an adult who received the MenACWY meningococcal vaccine as a control. The chain combines TRBV11-2 with TRBJ1-5, with 8 bases lining up with TRBD1. Source: peripheral blood, taken 28 days after the second dose of the MenACWY control vaccine. CDR3: CASSRGTGNNQPQHF. The CDR3 nucleotides are TGTGCCAGCAGCCGGGGGACAGGTAACAATCAGCCCCAGCATTTT.